The 21 T cell receptor beta chains reported below all come from one sample, sequenced in a study of CD8+CD57+ T cells in acquired aplastic anemia (dated by TCRdb to 2017 to 2018). The reads were generated on an Illumina HiSeq 2000. Genomic DNA was used as template for profiling of TCR beta VDJ combinations and CDR3 sequences. The raw public reads went through TCRdb reprocessing: fastp at Q25, MiXCR clone calling, in-frame beta chains kept. CDR3 protein duplicates are merged, each entry listing the most common genes and DNA. Here the sample has around 180,000 distinct CDR3 sequences; 48% occur a single time. Of the sample, about 1.8% falls within the top ten clones. Patients chosen for sequencing had shown expansion of CD8+CD57+ cells by flow cytometry. The sequenced material came from sorted CD4+, CD8+, or CD8+CD57+ T cells (not recorded which) from PBMCs. The receptors derive from a human donor with aplastic anemia.

The rearrangement links TRBV29-1 to TRBJ1-5; TRBD1 agrees at 9 bases. This CDR3 is 13 amino acids long. J gave up 7 bases and V 6 bases, and 7 bases lay outside the gene matches. CDR1 is SQVTM and CDR2 is ANQGSEA in the germline V gene. The CDR3, as DNA: TGCAGCGTGCCCGGACAGGGGACACAGCCCCAGCATTTT. It translates to CSVPGQGTQPQHF.

The rearrangement uses TRBV29-1 and TRBJ2-7; 7 nucleotides line up with TRBD1. The CDR3 extends over 14 amino acids. With V trimmed by 6 bases and J by 0 bases, 8 bases remained unmatched. CDR1 is SQVTM and CDR2 is ANQGSEA in the germline V gene. The CDR3 loop is CSVEARGTSYEQYF. DNA for the CDR3: TGCAGCGTGGAGGCCAGGGGGACCTCCTACGAGCAGTACTTC.

This clonotype was detected ten times or more. The chain links TRBV11-2 to TRBJ2-1; 8 bases are shared with TRBD1. This CDR3 is 15 amino acids long. The ends lost 5 bases at V and 0 bases at J; junction bases unmatched: 3. The V gene's germline CDR1 is SGHAT and CDR2 FQNNGV. The CDR3 reads CASSPDRGSYNEQFF. The DNA for the CDR3 is TGTGCCAGCAGCCCCGACAGGGGCTCCTACAATGAGCAGTTCTTC.

This clonotype was found once. The chain couples TRBV5-1 to TRBJ2-5, with 8 bases fitting TRBD1. Trimming at V came to 4 bases and at J to 5 bases, leaving 10 bases not matched to a gene. CDR1 and CDR2 from the germline V gene are SGHRS and YFSETQ. The CDR3 runs to 15 residues. DNA for the CDR3: TGCGCCAGCAGCGCCCAGGGGGCGCGACTCGAGACCCAGTACTTC. It yields the protein CASSAQGARLETQYF.

As concerns this clonotype: Being one base from a much bigger clone, this may be a read error. This rearrangement joins TRBV6-5 to TRBJ2-7; no definite D call. CDR1 and CDR2 from the germline V gene are MNHEY and SVGAGI. CDR3 length: 15 residues. CDR3 nucleotides: TGTGCCAGCAGTTACGGAGCAGGAAGCTCCTACGAGCGGTACTTC. Translated, it gives CASSYGAGSSYERYF.

In this sample, this clonotype turned up many times. The chain employs TRBV7-2 and TRBJ1-4; D call uncertain. The CDR3 consists of 12 residues. Germline V gene lookup returns CDR1 SGHTA and CDR2 FQGNSA. Trimming cost V 4 bases and J 8 bases, with 8 bases left between them. The CDR3 DNA follows: TGTGCCAGCAGCTGGTTGGAAGAAAAACTGTTTTTT. This codes for CASSWLEEKLFF.

The chain is built from TRBV29-1 and TRBJ2-7, with a weak D call TRBD1 (6 bases). This CDR3 comprises 12 residues. The germline V gene has CDR1 SQVTM and CDR2 ANQGSEA. Trimming took 7 bases from V and 5 from J, leaving 15 bases between them. The CDR3 nucleotides are TGCAGCGGGAAGGGGAACAGGGACGAGCAGTACTTC. Translation gives CSGKGNRDEQYF.

This chain connects TRBV10-3 to TRBJ2-7; 12 positions match TRBD1. The ends lost 3 bases at V and 5 bases at J; junction bases unmatched: 8. This CDR3 has 16 residues. Per the germline V gene, CDR1 is ENHRY and CDR2 is SYGVKD. CDR3 amino acids: CAISDPMGQGADEQYF. For the CDR3, the DNA is TGTGCCATCAGTGACCCTATGGGACAGGGGGCTGACGAGCAGTACTTC.

V usage is TRBV6-2 or TRBV6-3 and J usage is TRBJ1-5, with D uncertain. This CDR3 has 12 residues. V was trimmed by 8 bases and J by 9 bases, leaving 14 bases between them. Germline CDR1 reads MNHEY; CDR2 reads SVGEGT. CDR3 protein: CASAEYTGPQHF. The DNA for the CDR3 is TGTGCCAGCGCGGAGTATACGGGGCCCCAGCATTTT.

As concerns this clonotype: A read error may account for a junction end that differs from germline. CDR3 in DNA: TGTGCCACCAGCGATTACCGCCCCCCGCATACGCAGTATTTT. Its translation: CATSDYRPPHTQYF. The chain links TRBV24-1 to TRBJ2-3; D is undetermined. CDR1 is KGHDR and CDR2 is SFDVKD in the germline V gene. This CDR3 has 14 residues.

This clonotype was counted a few times. The gene calls are TRBV19 and TRBJ2-7; D uncertain. V lost 5 bases to trimming and J lost 4 bases, with 15 bases between them. The germline V gene encodes CDR1 LNHDA and CDR2 SQIVND (reference sequence). The CDR3 consists of 14 residues. The chain's CDR3 is CASSPTKTVYEQYF. The DNA of the CDR3 is TGTGCCAGTAGTCCTACCAAAACAGTATACGAGCAGTACTTC.

This clonotype has just one count. This chain links TRBV7-2 with TRBJ2-5, with TRBD1 as a possible D gene (6 bases). Germline V gives CDR1 SGHTA, CDR2 FQGNSA. CDR3 length: 13 residues. V shed 7 bases and J shed 5 bases, with 14 bases lying between them. DNA for the CDR3: TGTGCCAGCACCCAGGGGCCAGTCGAGACCCAGTACTTC. It is translated as CASTQGPVETQYF.

This clonotype was detected many times. J is TRBJ2-1 and V is TRBV9, with a possible D match to TRBD2 (6 bases). Trimming took off 4 bases at V and 0 bases at J, with 17 bases between the two ends. CDR1 is SGDLS and CDR2 is YYNGEE in the germline V gene. The CDR3 length is 17 residues. The CDR3 region has the DNA TGTGCCAGCAGCCCCGGCTCTGGGGGGAGCTCCTACAATGAGCAGTTCTTC. Translation gives CASSPGSGGSSYNEQFF.

This clonotype was found a few times. This chain links TRBV15 with TRBJ1-5, with a possible D match to TRBD1 (5 bases). The CDR3 runs to 13 residues. Germline V lookup: CDR1 LNHNV, CDR2 YYDKDF (reference sequence). V lost 6 bases and J 7 bases, leaving 13 bases between the germline ends. As DNA, the CDR3 is TGTGCCACCAGTGGGGACCGCCAACAGCCCCAGCATTTT. It translates to CATSGDRQQPQHF.

Note on this clonotype: Germline is not matched at one junction end, which may reflect a read error. The V and J genes are TRBV7-7 and TRBJ2-5; 9 nucleotides align to TRBD2. The germline V gene encodes CDR1 SSHAT and CDR2 FNYEAQ (reference sequence). The CDR3 is 15 residues long. CDR3: CASSLGAGGEETQYF. The CDR3 coding sequence is TGTGCTAGCAGCTTAGGAGCGGGAGGAGAGGAGACCCAGTACTTC.

Concerning this clonotype: Germline and junction disagree at one end, which may indicate a read error. The chain couples TRBV11-2 to TRBJ2-3; tentative D call: TRBD2 (6 bases). The CDR3 runs 17 residues. CDR1 is SGHAT, CDR2 FQNNGV, per germline. CDR3 nucleotides: TGTGCCAGCAGCGTAGATGGGGCGGGACGGAGCACAGATACGCAGTATTTT. It codes for CASSVDGAGRSTDTQYF.

The V call is TRBV25-1, the J call TRBJ2-5, with 10 positions matching TRBD2. Per the germline V gene, CDR1 is MGHDK and CDR2 is SYGVNS. J lost 7 bases, V lost 2 bases, and 10 bases had no gene match. The CDR3 runs to 16 residues. The CDR3 sequence: CASSEVSSGGVGTQYF. As DNA, the CDR3 is TGTGCCAGCAGTGAAGTTTCTAGCGGGGGAGTGGGGACCCAGTACTTC. The variable domain in full, completed from reference TRBV25-1 and TRBJ2-5, reads EADIYQTPRYLVIGTGKKITLECSQTMGHDKMYWYQQDPGMELHLIHYSYGVNSTEKGDLSSESTVSRIRTEHFPLTLESARPSHTSQYLCASSEVSSGGVGTQYFGPGTRLLVL.

This chain joins TRBV19 and TRBJ2-3, with a possible D match to TRBD1 (5 bases). Germline V gene lookup returns CDR1 LNHDA and CDR2 SQIVND (reference sequence). The CDR3 has 13 residues. V was pared by 9 bases and J by 8 bases, with 18 bases between. CDR3 coding DNA: TGTGCCAGCAGCTTAGTCAGGGAACGTACGCAGTATTTT. Its translation is CASSLVRERTQYF.

Many counts were recorded for this clonotype. This chain connects TRBV19 to TRBJ1-2; maybe TRBD1 (5 bases). Trimming pared 6 bases from V and 4 bases from J, leaving 18 bases between. The CDR3 loop spans 15 amino acids. Per the germline V gene, CDR1 is LNHDA and CDR2 is SQIVND (reference sequence). CDR3 region: CASSPTALPSYGYTF. The DNA of the CDR3 is TGTGCCAGTAGCCCGACAGCGCTACCCTCCTATGGCTACACCTTC.

For this clonotype: A junction end diverges from the germline sequence, so it may reflect a read error. The rearrangement uses TRBV7-7 and TRBJ2-5; D unclear. The germline V gene encodes CDR1 SSHAT and CDR2 FNYEAQ (reference sequence). The CDR3 extends over 13 amino acids. The DNA for the CDR3 is TGTGCTAGCAGCTTATTCTGGGAAGAGACCCAGTACTTC. This translates into CASSLFWEETQYF.

CDR3 sequence: CSGKQGIEQYF. The CDR3 DNA reads as TGCAGCGGTAAACAGGGGATCGAGCAGTACTTC. The J gene is TRBJ2-7, the V gene TRBV29-1; 7 bases map to TRBD1. Germline CDR1 reads SQVTM; CDR2 reads ANQGSEA. CDR3 length: 11 amino acids. Trimming removed 7 bases from V and 6 bases from J; junction bases left unmatched: 6.